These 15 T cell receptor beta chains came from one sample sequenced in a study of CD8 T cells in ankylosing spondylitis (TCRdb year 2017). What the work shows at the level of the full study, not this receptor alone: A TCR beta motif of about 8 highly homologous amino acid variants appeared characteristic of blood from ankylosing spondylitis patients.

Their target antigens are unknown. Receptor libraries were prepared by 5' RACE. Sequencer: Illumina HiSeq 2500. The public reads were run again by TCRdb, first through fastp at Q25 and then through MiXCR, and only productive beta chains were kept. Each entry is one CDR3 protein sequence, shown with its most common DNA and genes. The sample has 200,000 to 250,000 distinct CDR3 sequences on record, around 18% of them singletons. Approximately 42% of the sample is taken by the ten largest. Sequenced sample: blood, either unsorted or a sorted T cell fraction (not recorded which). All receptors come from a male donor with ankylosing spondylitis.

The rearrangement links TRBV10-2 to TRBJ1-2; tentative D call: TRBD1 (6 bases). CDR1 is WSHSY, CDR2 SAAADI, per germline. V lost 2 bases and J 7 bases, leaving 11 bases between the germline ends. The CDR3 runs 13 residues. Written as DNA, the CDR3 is TGCGCCAGCAGTGAGCCCCAGGGGTTTGGCTACACCTTC. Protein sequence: CASSEPQGFGYTF.

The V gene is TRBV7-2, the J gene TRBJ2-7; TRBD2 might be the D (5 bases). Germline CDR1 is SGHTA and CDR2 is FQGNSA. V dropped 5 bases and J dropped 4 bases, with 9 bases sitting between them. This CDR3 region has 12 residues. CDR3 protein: CASSPSRYEQYF. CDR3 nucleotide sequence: TGTGCCAGCAGCCCTAGCCGGTACGAGCAGTACTTC. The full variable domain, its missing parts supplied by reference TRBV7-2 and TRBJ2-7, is GAGVSQSPSNKVTEKGKDVELRCDPISGHTALYWYRQSLGQGLEFLIYFQGNSAPDKSGLPSDRFSAERTGGSVSTLTIQRTQQEDSAVYLCASSPSRYEQYFGPGTRLTVT.

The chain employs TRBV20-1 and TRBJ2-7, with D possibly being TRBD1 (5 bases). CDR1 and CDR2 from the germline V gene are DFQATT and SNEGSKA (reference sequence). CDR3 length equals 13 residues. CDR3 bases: TGCAGCCCCTGGCAGGGAAGGTCCTACGAGCAGTACTTC. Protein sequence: CSPWQGRSYEQYF.

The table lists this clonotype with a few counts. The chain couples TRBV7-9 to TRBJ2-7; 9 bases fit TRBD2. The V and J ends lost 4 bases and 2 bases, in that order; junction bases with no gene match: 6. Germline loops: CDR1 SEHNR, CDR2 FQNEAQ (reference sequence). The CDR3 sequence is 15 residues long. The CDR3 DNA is TGTGCCAGCAGCTGGACTAGCGCCTACACCTACGAGCAGTACTTC. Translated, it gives CASSWTSAYTYEQYF.

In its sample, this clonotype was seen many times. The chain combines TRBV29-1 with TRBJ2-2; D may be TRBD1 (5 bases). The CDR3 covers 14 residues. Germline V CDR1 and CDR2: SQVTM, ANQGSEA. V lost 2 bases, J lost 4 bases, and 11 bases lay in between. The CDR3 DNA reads TGCAGCGTTGAAATGCCAGGGTCCACCGGGGAGCTGTTTTTT. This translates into CSVEMPGSTGELFF.

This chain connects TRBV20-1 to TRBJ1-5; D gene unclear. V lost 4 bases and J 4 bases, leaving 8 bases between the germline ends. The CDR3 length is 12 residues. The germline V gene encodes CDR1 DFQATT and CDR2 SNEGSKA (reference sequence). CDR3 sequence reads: CSANSGNQPQHF. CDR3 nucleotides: TGCAGTGCTAATTCGGGGAATCAGCCCCAGCATTTT.

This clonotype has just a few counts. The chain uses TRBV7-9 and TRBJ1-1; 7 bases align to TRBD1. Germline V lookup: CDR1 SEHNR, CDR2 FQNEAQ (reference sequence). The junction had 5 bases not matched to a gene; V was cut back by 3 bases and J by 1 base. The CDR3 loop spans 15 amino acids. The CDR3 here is CASSFGQGENTEAFF. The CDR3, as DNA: TGTGCCAGCAGCTTCGGTCAGGGGGAGAACACTGAAGCTTTCTTT.

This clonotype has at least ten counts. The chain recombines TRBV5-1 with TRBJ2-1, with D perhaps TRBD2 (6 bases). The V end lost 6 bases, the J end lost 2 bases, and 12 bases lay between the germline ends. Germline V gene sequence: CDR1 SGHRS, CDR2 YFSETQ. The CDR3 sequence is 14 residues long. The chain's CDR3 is CASTWTGAYNEQFF. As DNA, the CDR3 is TGCGCCAGCACTTGGACGGGAGCCTACAATGAGCAGTTCTTC.

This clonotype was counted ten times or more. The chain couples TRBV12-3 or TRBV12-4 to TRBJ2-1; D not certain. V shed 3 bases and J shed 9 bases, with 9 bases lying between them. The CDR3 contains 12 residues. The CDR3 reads CASSFGLPEQFF. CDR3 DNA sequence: TGTGCCAGCAGTTTTGGCCTCCCTGAGCAGTTCTTC.

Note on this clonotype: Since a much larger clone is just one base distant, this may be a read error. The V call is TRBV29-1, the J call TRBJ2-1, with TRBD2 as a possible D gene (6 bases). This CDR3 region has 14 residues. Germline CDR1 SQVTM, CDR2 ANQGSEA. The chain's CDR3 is CSAEDLDGGNEQFF. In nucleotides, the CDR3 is TGCAGCGCTGAAGATCTTGACGGGGGCAATGAGCAGTTCTTC.

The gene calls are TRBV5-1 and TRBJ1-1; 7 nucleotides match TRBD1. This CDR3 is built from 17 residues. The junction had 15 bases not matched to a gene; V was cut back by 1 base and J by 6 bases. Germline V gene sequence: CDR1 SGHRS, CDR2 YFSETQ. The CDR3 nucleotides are TGCGCCAGCAGCTTGTTCGGGGTGGGCAGGGGGTCCCCTGAAGCTTTCTTT. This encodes CASSLFGVGRGSPEAFF.

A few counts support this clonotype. CDR3 loop: CASSWGQGNYEQYF. CDR3 nucleotide sequence: TGTGCCAGCAGCTGGGGACAGGGAAACTACGAGCAGTACTTC. This chain joins TRBV7-2 and TRBJ2-7, with 9 bases lining up with TRBD1. The V segment lost 4 bases and the J segment 3 bases; nucleotides outside the gene matches: 4. CDR1 is SGHTA, CDR2 FQGNSA, per germline. There are 14 residues in the CDR3.

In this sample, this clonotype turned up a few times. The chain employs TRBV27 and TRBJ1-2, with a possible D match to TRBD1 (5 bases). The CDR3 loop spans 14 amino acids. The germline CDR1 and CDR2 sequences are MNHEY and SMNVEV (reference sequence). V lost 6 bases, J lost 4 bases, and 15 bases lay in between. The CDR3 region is CASSDGHTSYGYTF. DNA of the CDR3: TGTGCCAGCAGCGATGGACACACGTCCTATGGCTACACCTTC.

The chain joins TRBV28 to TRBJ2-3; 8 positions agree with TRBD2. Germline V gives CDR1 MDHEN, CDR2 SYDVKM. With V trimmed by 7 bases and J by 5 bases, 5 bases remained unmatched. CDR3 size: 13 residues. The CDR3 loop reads CASNPREEDTQYF. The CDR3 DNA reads TGTGCCAGCAACCCGCGGGAGGAAGATACGCAGTATTTT.

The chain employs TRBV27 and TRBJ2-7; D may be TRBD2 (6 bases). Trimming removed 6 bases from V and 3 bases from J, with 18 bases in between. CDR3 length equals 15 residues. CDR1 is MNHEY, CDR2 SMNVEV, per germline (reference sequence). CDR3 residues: CASRVPPSDLYEQYF. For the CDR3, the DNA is TGTGCCAGCAGGGTCCCCCCTAGCGACCTCTACGAGCAGTACTTC.